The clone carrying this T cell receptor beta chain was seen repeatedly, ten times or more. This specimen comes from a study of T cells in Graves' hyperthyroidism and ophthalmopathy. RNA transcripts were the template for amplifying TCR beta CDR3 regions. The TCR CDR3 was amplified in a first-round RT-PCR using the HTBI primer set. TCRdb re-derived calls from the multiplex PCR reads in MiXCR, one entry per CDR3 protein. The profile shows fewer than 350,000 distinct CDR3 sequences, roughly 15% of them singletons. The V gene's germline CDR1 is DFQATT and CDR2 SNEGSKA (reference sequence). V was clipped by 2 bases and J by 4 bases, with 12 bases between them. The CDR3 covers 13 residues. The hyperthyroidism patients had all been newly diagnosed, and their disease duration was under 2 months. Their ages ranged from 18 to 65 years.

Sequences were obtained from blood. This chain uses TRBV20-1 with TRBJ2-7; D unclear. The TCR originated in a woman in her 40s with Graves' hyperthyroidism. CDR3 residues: CSARWTRDYEQYF. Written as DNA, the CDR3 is TGCAGTGCTAGATGGACCAGAGATTACGAGCAGTACTTC.